This section outlines one TCR beta chain sequence together with its context. As yet, its antigen is unknown. The data derive from a study of graft-versus-host responses after intestinal transplantation. V was shortened by 1 base and J by 0 bases, with 9 bases between the two germline ends. Looked up from germline, CDR1 is SGHTA and CDR2 is FQGTGA. CDR3 size: 16 residues. The assay was immunoSEQ multiplex PCR, and TCRdb's table has in-frame clones only and misses some. Seen here are some 130,000 clones, over 80% observed once, and the top ten hold around 0.12%. The origin of this receptor is a human donor who received an intestinal transplant. V usage is TRBV7-3 and J usage is TRBJ2-2; D not certain. The sample consisted of unstimulated CD4+ T cells sorted from spleen or lymph node cells, taken before intestinal transplant. CDR3 nucleotides: TGTGCCAGCAGCTTAAAACCTCCGACGAACACCGGGGAGCTGTTTTTT. It encodes CASSLKPPTNTGELFF.